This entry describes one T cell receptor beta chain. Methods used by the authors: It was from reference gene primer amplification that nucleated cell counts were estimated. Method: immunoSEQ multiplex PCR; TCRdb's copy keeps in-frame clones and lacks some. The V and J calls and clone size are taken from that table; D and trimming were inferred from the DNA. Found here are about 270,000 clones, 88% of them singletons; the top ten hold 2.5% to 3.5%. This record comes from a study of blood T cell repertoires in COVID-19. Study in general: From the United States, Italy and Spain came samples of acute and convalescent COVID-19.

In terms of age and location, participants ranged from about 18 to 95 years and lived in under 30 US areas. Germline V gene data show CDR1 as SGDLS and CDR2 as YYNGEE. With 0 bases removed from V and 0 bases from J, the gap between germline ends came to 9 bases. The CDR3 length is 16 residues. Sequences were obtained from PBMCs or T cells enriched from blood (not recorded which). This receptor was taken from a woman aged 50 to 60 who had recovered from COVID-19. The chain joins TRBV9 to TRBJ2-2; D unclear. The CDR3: CASSVVGPANTGELFF. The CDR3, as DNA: TGTGCCAGCAGCGTAGTTGGGCCGGCGAACACCGGGGAGCTGTTTTTT.